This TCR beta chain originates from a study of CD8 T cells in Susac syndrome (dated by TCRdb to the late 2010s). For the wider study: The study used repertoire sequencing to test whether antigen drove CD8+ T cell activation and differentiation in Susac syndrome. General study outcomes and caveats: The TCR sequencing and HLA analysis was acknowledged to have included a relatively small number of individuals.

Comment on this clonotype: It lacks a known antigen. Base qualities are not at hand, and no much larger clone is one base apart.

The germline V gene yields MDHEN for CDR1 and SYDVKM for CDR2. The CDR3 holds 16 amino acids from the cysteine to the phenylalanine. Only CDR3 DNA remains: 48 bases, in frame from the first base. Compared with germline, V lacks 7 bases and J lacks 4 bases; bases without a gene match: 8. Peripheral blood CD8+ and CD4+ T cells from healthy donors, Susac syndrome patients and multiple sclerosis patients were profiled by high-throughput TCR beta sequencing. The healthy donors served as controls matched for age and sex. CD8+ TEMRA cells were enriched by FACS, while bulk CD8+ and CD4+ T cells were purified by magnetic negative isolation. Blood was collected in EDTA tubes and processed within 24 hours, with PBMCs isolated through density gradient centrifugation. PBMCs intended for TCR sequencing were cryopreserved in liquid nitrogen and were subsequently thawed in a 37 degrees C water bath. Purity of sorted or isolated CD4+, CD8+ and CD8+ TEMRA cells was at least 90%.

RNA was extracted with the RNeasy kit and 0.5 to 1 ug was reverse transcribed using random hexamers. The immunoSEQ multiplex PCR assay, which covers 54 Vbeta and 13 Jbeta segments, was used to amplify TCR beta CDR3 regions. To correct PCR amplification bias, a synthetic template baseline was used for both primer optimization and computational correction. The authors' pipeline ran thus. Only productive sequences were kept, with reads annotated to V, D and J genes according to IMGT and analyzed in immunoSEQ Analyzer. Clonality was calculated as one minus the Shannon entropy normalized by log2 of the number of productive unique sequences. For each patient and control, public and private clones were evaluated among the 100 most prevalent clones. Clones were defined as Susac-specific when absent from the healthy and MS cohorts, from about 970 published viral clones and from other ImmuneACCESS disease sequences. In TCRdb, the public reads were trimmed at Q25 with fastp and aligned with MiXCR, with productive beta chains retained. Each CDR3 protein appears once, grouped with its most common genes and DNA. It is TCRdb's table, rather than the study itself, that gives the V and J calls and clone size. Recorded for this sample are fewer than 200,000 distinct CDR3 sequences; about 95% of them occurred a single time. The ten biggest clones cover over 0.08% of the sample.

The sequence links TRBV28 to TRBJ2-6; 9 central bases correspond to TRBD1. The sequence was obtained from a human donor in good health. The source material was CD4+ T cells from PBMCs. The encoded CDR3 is CASTTGGATGANVLTF. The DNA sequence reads TGTGCCAGCACGACAGGGGGGGCTACCGGGGCCAACGTCCTGACTTTC.